The sequence of this T cell receptor (beta chain) was determined in a study of CD8 T cells in ankylosing spondylitis. This clonotype showed up many times. Its specificity is not known. The V end lost 3 bases, the J end lost 4 bases, and 10 bases lay between the germline ends. The CDR3 length is 13 residues. Germline V gives CDR1 SGHAT, CDR2 FQNNGV. TCR beta libraries were made by quantitative 5'-RACE with molecular barcodes. TCRdb reprocessed the 5' RACE reads with MiXCR, giving one entry per CDR3 protein. The table lists a few hundred thousand distinct CDR3 sequences, over 15% of them singletons. Notes on the study in general: Blood from ankylosing spondylitis patients appeared to carry a characteristic roughly eight-variant TCR beta motif. Several of the motif variants were reported before in synovial fluid and blood from reactive arthritis. Reportedly, disease-linked clones are significantly enriched in ankylosing spondylitis patients' matched synovial fluid.

The sequence was obtained from a male donor with ankylosing spondylitis or in good health (not recorded which). The sample was blood, either unsorted or a sorted T cell fraction (not recorded which). The rearrangement joins TRBV11-2 to TRBJ2-7, with D possibly being TRBD1 (6 bases). In DNA, the CDR3 is TGTGCCAGCAGCTTGGGACATACATACGAGCAGTACTTC. Encoded protein: CASSLGHTYEQYF.